A selection of T cell receptor beta chains follows, all from one sample in a study of T-cell reconstitution after alpha-beta-depleted transplantation in children. MiXCR, applied by TCRdb to the PCR reads, yields one record per CDR3 protein. The data hold about 690,000 distinct CDR3 sequences, with approximately 16% observed a single time. The sample consisted of PBMCs from the stem cell graft donor, taken from the stem cell graft. The receptors originated from a human donor who donated a stem cell graft to a child with acute myeloid leukemia. Each CDR3 is given with its conserved first and last residue. A D gene is named only where the DNA matches it firmly. Clone size is not always given. Where it is, it says once, few, many or a class for expanded clones.

CASSIGTMLYGYTF few - TRBJ1-2 TRBV13
CASSPTLGSYEQFF - - TRBJ2-1 TRBV7-9
CASSPLIRTQETQYF - - TRBJ2-5 TRBV27
CASRLGSGKETQYF many TRBD2 TRBJ2-5 TRBV12-3/TRBV12-4
CSANHYGDRGNEQFF many TRBD1 TRBJ2-1 TRBV20-1
CSARGGQGYGYTF many - TRBJ1-2 TRBV20-1
CSAAGQGSKETQYF - TRBD1 TRBJ2-5 TRBV20-1
CASSVEERGLETQYF few TRBD1 TRBJ2-5 TRBV9
CSVETGNNYGYTF many - TRBJ1-2 TRBV29-1
CASSLSQIYGYTF many - TRBJ1-2 TRBV12-3/TRBV12-4
CASSRPGGLNTEAFF many TRBD1 TRBJ1-1 TRBV5-6
CASSPPDTNQPQHF - - TRBJ1-5 TRBV7-2
CSASDSYEQYF many - TRBJ2-7 TRBV20-1
CASSFSPTGADEAFF - TRBD1 TRBJ1-1 TRBV12-3/TRBV12-4
CATSRTRDMRNEQFF many - TRBJ2-1 TRBV15
CSARDLAGGQNTGELFF - TRBD2 TRBJ2-2 TRBV20-1
CASTRTGIDGELFF - TRBD1 TRBJ2-2 TRBV2
CMAPKGGASGYTF many - TRBJ1-2 TRBV20-1
CASSLVGGPNNEQFF few - TRBJ2-1 TRBV7-2
CAISENLETQYF many - TRBJ2-5 TRBV10-3
CSVNLPGGYNEQFF many TRBD2 TRBJ2-1 TRBV29-1
CASSSWTGVNQPQHF - - TRBJ1-5 TRBV7-8
CASSSSRTGAPLTYEQYF many TRBD1 TRBJ2-7 TRBV12-3/TRBV12-4
CASSQGGLGQPQHF few - TRBJ1-5 TRBV4-1